The present T cell receptor (beta chain) was sequenced within a study of shared clonotypes between healthy human individuals. At the level of the study: Aged between 18 and 49, the donors were a couple of women and a few men. Each donor's CD8 memory used one plate, CD8 naive two, each CD4 subset three.

Sequenced by immunoSEQ multiplex PCR; TCRdb stores in-frame clones only, minus some. The sample carries about 2.4 million clones, over 85% recorded once. CDR1 is LNHDA and CDR2 is SQIVND in the germline V gene (reference sequence). V was trimmed by 4 bases and J by 0 bases, leaving 10 bases between them. This CDR3 has 15 residues. The receptor's source is a man younger than 30 in good health. Some clones in this sample may be carry-over from other donors' samples. Sequences were obtained from naive CD4+ T cells from PBMCs. The subset: CD45RA+ positively selected. The chain carries TRBV19 and TRBJ1-5, with D perhaps TRBD1 (6 bases). CDR3 residues: CASSRYRDSNQPQHF. In nucleotides, the CDR3 is TGTGCCAGTAGTAGATACAGGGATAGCAATCAGCCCCAGCATTTT.